The next 20 T cell receptor beta chains were all read from a single sample in a study of cytomegalovirus exposure and HLA in healthy donors. The study ran its PCR with 60 Vbeta and 13 Jbeta primers. Produced via immunoSEQ multiplex PCR; TCRdb's table is partial and in-frame only. The sample lists 150,000 or so clones; around 79% were seen once. The sample was PBMCs. These receptor sequences come from a man aged 40-55 years in good health and CMV-seropositive.

The J gene is TRBJ2-7, the V gene TRBV7-9; 12 nucleotides line up with TRBD2. The CDR3 length is 15 residues. V lost 5 bases, J lost 2 bases, and 4 bases stayed unmatched. The germline V gene has CDR1 SEHNR and CDR2 FQNEAQ (reference sequence). The CDR3 region has the DNA TGTGCCAGCAGCACCGGACTAGCGGGGCCCTACGAGCAGTACTTC. It is translated as CASSTGLAGPYEQYF.

The chain's CDR3 is CASSFGWRLAGRNEQFF. CDR3 DNA sequence: TGTGCCAGCAGTTTTGGCTGGCGACTAGCGGGACGGAATGAGCAGTTCTTC. This chain uses TRBV28 with TRBJ2-1; 11 bases are a match to TRBD2. V dropped 3 bases and J dropped 7; count of bases not matched to a gene: 11. Germline-derived CDR1 and CDR2 are MDHEN and SYDVKM. This CDR3 contains 17 residues.

In this sample, this clone turned up once. The J gene is TRBJ2-5, the V gene TRBV6-6; D call uncertain. CDR3 size: 15 residues. Trimming took off 0 bases at V and 5 bases at J, with 13 bases between the two ends. The germline V gene has CDR1 MNHNY and CDR2 SVGAGI (reference sequence). CDR3 sequence: CASSYSSTPSETQYF. CDR3 DNA: TGTGCCAGCAGTTACTCTTCTACGCCGTCTGAGACCCAGTACTTC.

The chain uses TRBV9 and TRBJ1-1; D is ambiguous. CDR3 length: 13 residues. The V gene's germline CDR1 is SGDLS and CDR2 YYNGEE. Trimming took 1 base from V and 4 from J, leaving 8 bases between them. The CDR3, as DNA: TGTGCCAGCAGCGTATCCCCGGGCACTGAAGCTTTCTTT. Its translation: CASSVSPGTEAFF.

This chain uses TRBV5-1 with TRBJ2-1, with 7 bases aligning to TRBD2. The germline gives CDR1 SGHRS, CDR2 YFSETQ. This CDR3 is 14 amino acids long. The junction had 0 bases not matched to a gene; V was cut back by 0 bases and J by 3 bases. The CDR3 DNA is TGCGCCAGCAGCTTGGCTAGCGGCTACAATGAGCAGTTCTTC. Protein: CASSLASGYNEQFF.

This chain joins TRBV19 and TRBJ1-3; D not resolved. Per the germline V gene, CDR1 is LNHDA and CDR2 is SQIVND (reference sequence). V shed 3 bases and J shed 1 base, with 10 bases lying between them. The CDR3 runs to 15 residues. CDR3 sequence (DNA): TGTGCCAGTAGTATCCTAGCGGATTCTGGAAACACCATATATTTT. It encodes CASSILADSGNTIYF.

The genes are TRBV5-6 and TRBJ2-3; 7 bases line up with TRBD2. The CDR3 contains 15 residues. V shed 4 bases and J 0 bases; nucleotides not matched to a gene: 5. Looked up from germline, CDR1 is SGHDT and CDR2 is YYEEEE. The CDR3 region is CASSSSGASTDTQYF. Written as DNA, the CDR3 is TGTGCCAGCAGCAGCAGCGGGGCTAGCACAGATACGCAGTATTTT.

The rearrangement uses TRBV21-1 and TRBJ2-3; the table names TRBD2, a call not compared with the DNA. TRBV21-1 is a pseudogene segment. CDR3 length equals 17 residues. The CDR3 is CASSKVDIAERGDTQYF. In nucleotides, the CDR3 is TGTGCCAGCAGCAAAGTGGACATAGCGGAGCGAGGAGATACGCAGTATTTT.

The V call is TRBV6-1, the J call TRBJ2-3; D is unresolved. The CDR3 extends over 13 amino acids. V lost 10 bases and J lost 2, with 13 bases in between. From germline, CDR1 is MNHNS and CDR2 SASEGT. As DNA, the CDR3 is TGTGCCAACTCCCTAGGTGCCACAGATACGCAGTATTTT. This encodes CANSLGATDTQYF.

The rearrangement uses TRBV25-1 and TRBJ2-2; D may be TRBD1 (5 bases). There are 16 residues in the CDR3. Germline CDR1 and CDR2: MGHDK and SYGVNS. V lost 3 bases, J lost 3 bases, and 14 bases lay in between. CDR3: CASSDLGREDTGELFF. In DNA, the CDR3 is TGTGCCAGCAGTGATCTCGGCAGGGAAGACACCGGGGAGCTGTTTTTT.

This clone was seen a single time. This rearrangement joins TRBV28 to TRBJ1-5; the D is unclear. Germline CDR1 and CDR2: MDHEN and SYDVKM. V lost 7 bases and J lost 0, with 16 bases in between. The CDR3 contains 16 residues. CDR3 nucleotides: TGTGCCAGCACAATACCTCCAGCGGGTAGCAATCAGCCCCAGCATTTT. Amino acids: CASTIPPAGSNQPQHF.

The chain carries TRBV7-8 and TRBJ1-5, with D unresolved. The CDR3 has 17 amino acids. Germline values: CDR1 SGHVS, CDR2 FQNEAQ. V was shortened by 0 bases and J by 3 bases, with 15 bases between the two germline ends. For the CDR3, the DNA is TGTGCCAGCAGCTTAGCGGGGAAAGGACTGCTCAATCAGCCCCAGCATTTT. It encodes CASSLAGKGLLNQPQHF.

This rearrangement joins TRBV19 to TRBJ1-2; D not resolved. V was pared by 7 bases and J by 2 bases, with 11 bases between. Germline V gives CDR1 LNHDA, CDR2 SQIVND (reference sequence). The CDR3 is 13 amino acids. The CDR3 loop is CASTIPGNYGYTF. The CDR3 bases are TGTGCCAGTACCATCCCGGGGAACTATGGCTACACCTTC. Looking up the rest from reference TRBV19 and TRBJ1-2 gives the full variable domain: DGGITQSPKYLFRKEGQNVTLSCEQNLNHDAMYWYRQDPGQGLRLIYYSQIVNDFQKGDIAEGYSVSREKKESFPLTVTSAQKNPTAFYLCASTIPGNYGYTFGSGTRLTVV.

The chain has TRBV11-3 and TRBJ1-1; a weak D match, TRBD1 (6 bases). Germline CDR1 and CDR2: SGHNT and YENEEA. The CDR3 is made up of 15 amino acids. V was cut by 1 base and J by 1 base, with 10 bases left in between. The DNA of the CDR3 is TGTGCCAGCAGCTTAGGGGGCAGGGGGAACACTGAAGCTTTCTTT. Its protein product is CASSLGGRGNTEAFF.

This clone was seen only once. The V call is TRBV6-1, the J call TRBJ2-3, with D uncertain. Looked up from germline, CDR1 is MNHNS and CDR2 is SASEGT. This CDR3 region has 13 residues. Trimming removed 8 bases at V and 0 bases at J, with 9 bases between. The CDR3 DNA reads as TGTGCCAGCGCCGGTTTTAGCACAGATACGCAGTATTTT. It specifies CASAGFSTDTQYF.

There are a few counts of this clone. The same CDR3 also results from other DNA sequences found in this sample. The chain has TRBV12-5 and TRBJ2-2; tentatively, D is TRBD2 (5 bases). V was shortened by 5 bases and J by 8 bases, with 18 bases between the two germline ends. This CDR3 is 15 amino acids long. Germline V gene lookup returns CDR1 LGHNT and CDR2 FRNRAP. In DNA form, the CDR3 reads TGTGCTAGTGGTCCCCGAACGACTTCGGGGGGGGAGCTGTTTTTT. It is translated as CASGPRTTSGGELFF.

This clone was counted a single time. This sequence joins TRBV27 and TRBJ2-7; TRBD1 matches at 8 bases. With 5 bases clipped from V and 2 bases from J, the junction kept 5 bases outside the gene matches. Germline CDR1 reads MNHEY; CDR2 reads SMNVEV (reference sequence). CDR3 length equals 14 residues. The CDR3 reads CASSPGGRAYEQYF. The CDR3 DNA follows: TGTGCCAGCAGTCCAGGGGGCAGGGCCTACGAGCAGTACTTC.

The chain employs TRBV2 and TRBJ1-1; 8 bases match TRBD1. The V gene's germline CDR1 is SNHLY and CDR2 FYNNEI. The V and J ends lost 5 bases and 5 bases, in that order; junction bases with no gene match: 16. The CDR3 length is 17 residues. This CDR3 reads CASSPTRTGLGRTEAFF. The DNA of the CDR3 is TGTGCCAGCAGTCCCACTCGGACAGGGCTTGGGCGTACTGAAGCTTTCTTT.

The rearrangement uses TRBV28 and TRBJ2-3; 7 bases are shared with TRBD2. The V gene end was trimmed by 2 bases and the J gene end by 3 bases; junction bases not matched to a gene: 5. This CDR3 spans 15 amino acids. The germline CDR1 and CDR2 sequences are MDHEN and SYDVKM. The CDR3 sequence: CASSLGGRGTDTQYF. As DNA, the CDR3 is TGTGCCAGCAGTTTAGGCGGGAGAGGGACAGATACGCAGTATTTT.

The chain couples TRBV6-5 to TRBJ2-1; 9 nucleotides agree with TRBD1. Per the germline V gene, CDR1 is MNHEY and CDR2 is SVGAGI. V lost 2 bases, J lost 6 bases, and 5 bases stayed unmatched. CDR3 length: 15 amino acids. The CDR3 coding sequence is TGTGCCAGCAGTTACCTGGGACAGGGAGGCAATGAGCAGTTCTTC. Its protein is CASSYLGQGGNEQFF.